Listed below are T cell receptor beta chains from one sample, sequenced in a study of CD8 T cells in Susac syndrome. MiXCR, applied by TCRdb to the immunoSEQ multiplex PCR reads, yields one record per CDR3 protein. The table includes just over 150,000 distinct CDR3 sequences, 95% to 96% detected once. The source material was CD8+ T cells from PBMCs. Receptors were obtained from a human donor with multiple sclerosis. The CDR3 runs from the conserved cysteine through the conserved F or W. Each record gives: clone size, J gene, D gene, V gene, CDR3 protein, CDR3 DNA. The D gene is left open where the match is weak. Size is stated for part of the rows, as once, few or many counts, or as a class when the clone is expanded.

-	TRBJ2-5	-	TRBV15	CATSREGEGILRETQYF	TGTGCCACCAGCAGAGAAGGCGAGGGGATTCTGCGGGAGACCCAGTACTTC
-	TRBJ1-5	-	TRBV9	CASSVGGDNQPQHF	TGTGCCAGCAGCGTAGGAGGGGACAATCAGCCCCAGCATTTT
-	TRBJ1-2	-	TRBV13	CASSSTGSYTF	TGTGCCAGCAGCTCAACAGGGAGCTACACCTTC
-	TRBJ1-3	-	TRBV18	CASSRQGYASGNTIYF	TGTGCCAGCTCACGGCAGGGGTATGCCTCTGGAAACACCATATATTTT
-	TRBJ2-2	TRBD2	TRBV3-1	CASSPTLGGDTGELFF	TGTGCCAGCAGCCCAACGTTGGGAGGGGACACCGGGGAGCTGTTTTTT
-	TRBJ1-2	-	TRBV30	CAWLLRGYTF	TGTGCCTGGCTTCTGAGGGGCTACACCTTC
-	TRBJ2-1	-	TRBV30	CAWATSSEQFF	TGTGCCTGGGCCACTAGCAGTGAGCAGTTCTTC
-	TRBJ2-1	TRBD1	TRBV7-2	CASSLPTTGNEQFF	TGTGCCAGCAGCTTACCGACGACAGGGAATGAGCAGTTCTTC
-	TRBJ2-7	-	TRBV20-1	CSALDRYTLLTHEQYF	TGCAGTGCTTTGGACAGATATACGCTCCTGACACACGAGCAGTACTTC
-	TRBJ2-3	-	TRBV2	CASMDIMSLADTDTQYF	TGTGCCAGCATGGACATTATGAGTTTGGCGGACACAGATACGCAGTATTTT
-	TRBJ2-5	-	TRBV3-1	CASSPVGIRAETQYF	TGTGCCAGCAGCCCGGTCGGGATTAGGGCCGAGACCCAGTACTTC
-	TRBJ2-1	-	TRBV6-4	CASSEEGEGNEQFF	TGTGCCAGCAGTGAGGAGGGGGAAGGCAATGAGCAGTTCTTC
-	TRBJ2-1	TRBD1	TRBV7-9	CATETGVSYNEQFF	TGTGCCACTGAAACAGGGGTTTCCTACAATGAGCAGTTCTTC
-	TRBJ1-1	-	TRBV27	CASSFAQGGPGAFF	TGTGCCAGCAGTTTTGCCCAGGGCGGCCCGGGAGCTTTCTTT
-	TRBJ2-2	-	TRBV27	CASSLTARGTGELFF	TGTGCCAGCAGTTTAACAGCCCGGGGCACCGGGGAGCTGTTTTTT
-	TRBJ2-2	-	TRBV5-4	CASSPPLTADGELFF	TGTGCCAGCAGCCCGCCGCTGACAGCAGATGGGGAGCTGTTTTTT
-	TRBJ2-3	-	TRBV29-1	CSVEGGGTDTQYF	TGCAGCGTTGAGGGGGGAGGCACAGATACGCAGTATTTT
-	TRBJ2-5	-	TRBV20-1	CSARDQVRETQYF	TGCAGTGCTAGAGATCAAGTTAGGGAGACCCAGTACTTC
-	TRBJ2-3	-	TRBV13	CASSPGTSLMTDTQYF	TGTGCCAGCAGCCCCGGTACTAGCTTAATGACAGATACGCAGTATTTT
-	TRBJ1-2	TRBD1	TRBV5-1	CASSWTGDLYGYTF	TGCGCCAGCAGCTGGACAGGGGATCTCTATGGCTACACCTTC
-	TRBJ2-4	TRBD2	TRBV7-9	CASRPLAGGPAKNIQYF	TGTGCCAGCAGACCTCTAGCGGGGGGGCCAGCCAAAAACATTCAGTACTTC
once	TRBJ2-7	-	TRBV12-3/TRBV12-4	CATRGGDSYEQYF	TGTGCCACCAGGGGGGGGGACTCCTACGAGCAGTACTTC
-	TRBJ2-7	-	TRBV9	CASSPQYLLPGEQYF	TGTGCCAGCAGCCCACAGTATCTCTTACCGGGCGAGCAGTACTTC
once	TRBJ2-1	-	TRBV12-3/TRBV12-4	CASRTGIYNEQFF	TGTGCCAGCAGAACCGGGATCTACAATGAGCAGTTCTTC
-	TRBJ2-1	TRBD2	TRBV20-1	CSARDLLAGSDSYNEQFF	TGCAGTGCTAGAGATTTACTAGCGGGTTCCGACTCCTACAATGAGCAGTTCTTC
-	TRBJ2-1	-	TRBV30	CAWSTGDAEQFF	TGTGCCTGGAGTACGGGGGACGCCGAGCAGTTCTTC
-	TRBJ2-1	TRBD1	TRBV4-1	CASSQQTGEIRNEQFF	TGCGCCAGCAGCCAACAGACAGGGGAAATTAGAAATGAGCAGTTCTTC
-	TRBJ2-3	-	TRBV13	CASAHDRDTQYF	TGTGCCAGCGCCCACGACCGGGATACGCAGTATTTT
-	TRBJ2-5	TRBD1	TRBV30	CAWSATGGETQYF	TGTGCCTGGAGTGCTACAGGGGGGGAGACCCAGTACTTC
once	TRBJ2-6	TRBD1	TRBV9	CASSPSGTANSGANVLTF	TGTGCCAGCAGCCCCTCCGGGACAGCCAATTCCGGGGCCAACGTCCTGACTTTC
-	TRBJ2-7	-	TRBV6-5	CASSYSRGIGVYF	TGTGCCAGCAGTTACTCTCGAGGCATAGGGGTGTACTTC
-	TRBJ2-1	-	TRBV12-3/TRBV12-4	CASSHGGDEQFF	TGTGCCAGCAGCCATGGTGGGGATGAGCAGTTCTTC
-	TRBJ2-1	TRBD1	TRBV25-1	CASSIGQGDEQFF	TGTGCCAGCAGTATAGGACAGGGTGATGAGCAGTTCTTC
once	TRBJ1-2	TRBD1	TRBV9	CASSVGQAFYGYTF	TGTGCCAGCAGCGTGGGACAGGCTTTCTATGGCTACACCTTC
-	TRBJ2-1	-	TRBV10-3	CAISEVGGLSYNEQFF	TGTGCCATCAGTGAGGTAGGGGGGCTCTCCTACAATGAGCAGTTCTTC
-	TRBJ1-5	-	TRBV15	CATTMDRTRPQHF	TGTGCCACCACCATGGACCGGACACGGCCCCAGCATTTT
-	TRBJ2-6	-	TRBV11-1	CASSLAGLGNVLTF	TGTGCCAGCAGCTTAGCAGGGTTGGGCAACGTCCTGACTTTC
-	TRBJ2-5	-	TRBV25-1	CASGSLGQKETQYF	TGTGCCAGCGGAAGCCTTGGGCAGAAAGAGACCCAGTACTTC
once	TRBJ2-7	-	TRBV20-1	CSVQQGYEQYF	TGCAGTGTCCAACAGGGCTACGAGCAGTACTTC
-	TRBJ2-7	TRBD2	TRBV27	CASTPLAGGYEQYF	TGTGCCAGTACCCCTCTAGCGGGGGGCTACGAGCAGTACTTC
-	TRBJ1-2	-	TRBV2	CAGGSVRGYTF	TGTGCCGGGGGGAGCGTACGTGGCTACACCTTC
-	TRBJ1-5	-	TRBV14	CASSQGPQAPQHF	TGTGCCAGCAGCCAAGGACCCCAGGCGCCCCAGCATTTT
-	TRBJ1-1	-	TRBV27	CASSLTFLRAANTEAFF	TGTGCCAGCAGTTTAACGTTCCTCCGGGCAGCTAACACTGAAGCTTTCTTT
once	TRBJ2-3	-	TRBV6-1	CASRVRAGGLSTDTQYF	TGTGCCAGCAGAGTGAGGGCCGGCGGGCTAAGCACAGATACGCAGTATTTT
-	TRBJ2-1	-	TRBV27	CASKPLARAYNEQFF	TGTGCCAGCAAGCCCCTTGCCCGGGCCTACAATGAGCAGTTCTTC
once	TRBJ1-2	TRBD1	TRBV29-1	CSVGQGAFYTF	TGCAGCGTGGGACAGGGGGCCTTCTACACCTTC
-	TRBJ1-1	-	TRBV2	CASKEGLNTEAFF	TGTGCCAGCAAGGAGGGCCTGAACACTGAAGCTTTCTTT
-	TRBJ1-1	-	TRBV10-3	CAISSGSTEAFF	TGTGCCATCAGTTCAGGGAGCACTGAAGCTTTCTTT
-	TRBJ2-1	-	TRBV20-1	CSARDIGHPRSYNEQFF	TGCAGTGCTAGAGACATTGGACATCCAAGATCCTACAATGAGCAGTTCTTC
-	TRBJ2-4	-	TRBV7-9	CASSSPRGIQYF	TGTGCCAGCAGCTCACCACGGGGGATTCAGTACTTC